These 11 T cell receptor beta chains were sequenced from one sample in a study of T cell repertoires in cytomegalovirus infection. TCRdb analysed the reads with MiXCR anew, one entry per CDR3 protein. The table has over 40,000 distinct CDR3 sequences, under 20% seen once. These receptors have no known antigen. The sequenced sample was CD8+ T cells from cultured PBMCs, obtained from culture after CMV antigen stimulation. All receptors come from a human donor in good health (CMV status not recorded). Some clones in this sample may be carry-over from other donors' samples.

The chain carries TRBV25-1 and TRBJ2-2, with D uncertain. Germline V gene lookup returns CDR1 MGHDK and CDR2 SYGVNS. The CDR3 runs to 13 residues. The V and J ends lost 6 bases and 1 base respectively, with 6 bases between them. CDR3 amino acids: CASSTENTGELFF. The CDR3 DNA follows: TGTGCCAGCAGCACCGAGAACACCGGGGAGCTGTTTTTT.

The table lists this clonotype with a few counts. The junction shows a germline mismatch at one end, possibly a read error. The chain is built from TRBV20-1 and TRBJ2-1; D is perhaps TRBD2 (6 bases). CDR1 is DFQATT and CDR2 is SNEGSKA in the germline V gene (reference sequence). This CDR3 spans 16 amino acids. CDR3 in DNA: TGCAGTGCCGGGGAGGACGCCGGCCCCTCCTTCAATGAGCAGTTCTTC. Protein sequence: CSAGEDAGPSFNEQFF.

The rearrangement links TRBV7-6 to TRBJ2-1, with a possible D match to TRBD2 (6 bases). The ends were cut back, 1 base at V and 6 bases at J, with 16 bases in the middle. CDR3 length equals 16 residues. Germline CDR1 and CDR2: SGHVS and FNYEAQ. CDR3 residues: CASSLDIGGIRNEQFF. The CDR3 region has the DNA TGTGCCAGCAGCTTAGATATAGGCGGGATCCGCAATGAGCAGTTCTTC.

This clonotype has a handful of counts. The rearrangement links TRBV6-1 to TRBJ1-1, with 8 bases lining up with TRBD1. Trimming removed 6 bases from V and 3 bases from J; junction bases left unmatched: 18. Germline-derived CDR1 and CDR2 are MNHNS and SASEGT. The CDR3 runs 18 residues. The CDR3 DNA follows: TGTGCCAGCAGAGCCGGGACAGGTTCGGTTTCGTGGGACACTGAAGCTTTCTTT. This sequence encodes CASRAGTGSVSWDTEAFF.

A few counts support this clonotype. At one end, the junction sequence differs from germline, possibly due to a read error. The chain couples TRBV5-6 to TRBJ2-7; tentatively, D is TRBD2 (6 bases). Germline V CDR1 and CDR2: SGHDT, YYEEEE. This CDR3 has 12 amino acids. The CDR3 DNA reads TGTGCCAGCAGCCCGGGGAGGCAGGCATCCGTATTC. It yields the protein CASSPGRQASVF.

This chain uses TRBV18 with TRBJ2-5; no reliable D call. V dropped 5 bases and J dropped 4 bases, with 8 bases sitting between them. The germline V gene encodes CDR1 KGHSH and CDR2 LQKENI. The length of the CDR3 is 12 residues. CDR3 region: CASSAQPETQYF. The CDR3 coding sequence is TGTGCCAGCTCAGCGCAGCCAGAGACCCAGTACTTC.

The CDR3 nucleotides are TGTGCCAGCAGTTACTTTCGGGAGGTAGGGCGCGAGCAGTACTTC. Its translation is CASSYFREVGREQYF. The chain links TRBV6-5 to TRBJ2-7, with 7 positions matching TRBD2. CDR1 is MNHEY and CDR2 is SVGAGI in the germline V gene. The CDR3 is 15 residues long. V gave up 1 base and J gave up 6 bases; unmatched junction bases: 9.

This clonotype came up many times. The chain employs TRBV20-1 and TRBJ2-4; D not resolved. The CDR3 has 14 amino acids. V lost 7 bases and J 0 bases, leaving 13 bases between the germline ends. Germline values: CDR1 DFQATT, CDR2 SNEGSKA (reference sequence). CDR3 region: CSVSGLIAKNIQYF. The CDR3 region has the DNA TGCAGTGTTTCGGGCTTGATAGCCAAAAACATTCAGTACTTC.

This chain links TRBV12-3 or TRBV12-4 with TRBJ1-2; the match to TRBD1 covers 8 bases. V gave up 5 bases and J gave up 7 bases; unmatched junction bases: 12. The length of the CDR3 is 15 residues. CDR3 protein: CASSLENRGGGGYTF. CDR3 in DNA: TGTGCCAGCAGTCTTGAAAACAGGGGGGGGGGTGGCTACACCTTC.

This sequence joins TRBV20-1 and TRBJ2-3; 8 nucleotides match TRBD2. The J segment lost 4 bases and the V segment lost 4 bases, leaving 16 bases of the junction unmatched. In germline, CDR1 is DFQATT, CDR2 SNEGSKA (reference sequence). This CDR3 comprises 17 residues. This CDR3 reads CSATAGEREIGSDTQYF. Here the CDR3 DNA reads TGCAGTGCTACGGCGGGAGAGCGGGAGATTGGATCAGATACGCAGTATTTT.

This clonotype was counted many times. V usage is TRBV7-9 and J usage is TRBJ2-7, with a weak D call TRBD1 (6 bases). Germline V gives CDR1 SEHNR, CDR2 FQNEAQ (reference sequence). The CDR3 covers 16 residues. V was clipped by 4 bases and J by 5 bases, with 21 bases between them. The CDR3 bases are TGTGCCAGCAGCTCCGTCGGCAGGGGAGTCCCCCACGAGCAGTACTTC. Its translation is CASSSVGRGVPHEQYF.